The rows below give T cell receptor beta chains drawn from one sample of a study of cytomegalovirus exposure and HLA in healthy donors. The assay was immunoSEQ multiplex PCR, and TCRdb's table has in-frame clones only and misses some. With about 65,000 clones in the sample, the ten largest clones hold approximately 16%. The sample was PBMCs. The receptors were gathered from a boy between 10 and 17 years old in good health and CMV-seronegative. Each CDR3 is given with its conserved first and last residue. Fields, in order: CDR3 length, J gene, V gene, CDR3 protein.

length: 18
J: TRBJ1-3
V: TRBV11-2
CDR3: CASSRLSPRLFSGNTIYF

length: 14
J: TRBJ1-1
V: TRBV7-2
CDR3: CASSLAPGNTEAFF

length: 16
J: TRBJ1-4
V: TRBV9
CDR3: CASSVAPGQVNEKLFF

length: 14
J: TRBJ2-7
V: TRBV30
CDR3: CAWSKQGILYEQYF

length: 16
J: TRBJ1-5
V: TRBV19
CDR3: CASSTGQGGSNQPQHF

length: 16
J: TRBJ2-7
V: TRBV4-1
CDR3: CASSQGGAGGPDEQYF

length: 17
J: TRBJ2-1
V: TRBV14
CDR3: CASSQDIGLSVYNEQFF

length: 15
J: TRBJ1-1
V: TRBV30
CDR3: CAWSVLDRGSAEAFF

length: 13
J: TRBJ1-1
V: TRBV27
CDR3: CASRKSLNTEAFF

length: 15
J: TRBJ2-7
V: TRBV5-4
CDR3: CASSLVGGTVGEQYF

length: 14
J: TRBJ2-3
V: TRBV10-2
CDR3: CASSFLADTDTQYF

length: 13
J: TRBJ1-1
V: TRBV9
CDR3: CASSVGSYTEAFF

length: 13
J: TRBJ1-2
V: TRBV5-1
CDR3: CASSLEGGGVATF

length: 12
J: TRBJ2-2
V: TRBV2
CDR3: CASRVSVGELFF

length: 13
J: TRBJ1-1
V: TRBV19
CDR3: CASTDRGLSEAFF

length: 16
J: TRBJ2-5
V: TRBV2
CDR3: CASIKGLAGGQETQYF

length: 13
J: TRBJ2-5
V: TRBV6-6
CDR3: CASSAPSEETQYF

length: 16
J: TRBJ2-7
V: TRBV6-1
CDR3: CASSAGSPGSSYEQYF

length: 14
J: TRBJ2-7
V: TRBV27
CDR3: CASSSNRGSYEQYF

length: 11
J: TRBJ1-4
V: TRBV6-1
CDR3: CASSDIIPLFF

length: 14
J: TRBJ1-2
V: TRBV5-1
CDR3: CASSLEAGIYGYTF

length: 14
J: TRBJ1-6
V: TRBV11-2
CDR3: CASSLDTYNSPLHF

length: 14
J: TRBJ1-5
V: TRBV7-9
CDR3: CASSLGGGNQPQHF